The T cell receptor (beta chain) described here comes from a study of cytomegalovirus exposure and HLA in healthy donors. The study ran its PCR with 60 Vbeta and 13 Jbeta primers. Sequencing was performed with immunoSEQ multiplex PCR; in TCRdb, only in-frame clones are kept and a portion is missing. Of under 200,000 clones listed, 70% to 80% were seen once; the top ten hold less than 15%. Germline CDR1 MDHEN, CDR2 SYDVKM. The CDR3 totals 14 residues. V was pared by 6 bases and J by 9 bases, with 6 bases of the junction left unmatched. The chain has TRBV28 and TRBJ1-6, with 9 bases fitting TRBD1. The specimen sequenced was PBMCs. This receptor was obtained from a woman aged 30 to 39 in good health and CMV-seropositive. The CDR3 spells CASRKGQGSSPLHF. The DNA for the CDR3 is TGTGCCAGCAGGAAGGGACAGGGTAGTTCACCCCTCCACTTT.